This T cell receptor beta chain is from a study of T cell repertoires in cytomegalovirus infection. Study information: A matching HLA type, together with CMV infection, was signaled by public TCR beta signatures.

TCRdb re-derived calls from the reads in MiXCR, one entry per CDR3 protein. The sample consists of 200,000 to 250,000 distinct CDR3 sequences, 22% of them appearing once. Findings and caveats of the study: HLA-C-restricted CMV-specific TCR beta clonotypes were dominant in the ex vivo response. Cumulative frequency (of public TCR beta family members) identified carriers of CMV plus the relevant HLA.

For this clonotype: Its target is not known.

Germline V gene lookup returns CDR1 MNHEY and CDR2 SVGAGI. V shed 4 bases and J shed 8 bases, with 11 bases lying between them. This CDR3 is 13 amino acids long. This receptor was obtained from a human donor in good health (CMV status not recorded). Some clones in this sample may be carry-over from other donors' samples. The specimen was CD8+ T cells from PBMCs. V gene TRBV6-5 combines with J gene TRBJ1-4; D may be TRBD1 (5 bases). The CDR3 nucleotides are TGTGCCAGCAGTTCCCTTCGGGGGGAAAAACTGTTTTTT. It specifies CASSSLRGEKLFF.